This T cell receptor (beta chain) was obtained from a study of radiotherapy plus CTLA-4 blockade in lung cancer. Chemo-refractory metastatic non-small-cell lung cancer patients received focal radiation with ipilimumab CTLA-4 blockade. CDR1 and CDR2 (germline): MDHEN, SYDVKM. Trimming took 2 bases from V and 3 from J, leaving 9 bases between them. There are 14 residues in the CDR3. Using immunoSEQ multiplex PCR, the repertoire was profiled, and TCRdb retains in-frame clones only, with some absent. The sample consists of roughly 120,000 clones, roughly 74% of them appearing once. The clonotype originates from a human donor with non-small cell lung cancer who had a partial response to radiotherapy plus ipilimumab. The sample here was peripheral blood, taken from a patient treated with radiotherapy plus ipilimumab. This chain uses TRBV28 with TRBJ2-3; weak D call: TRBD2 (5 bases). In DNA form, the CDR3 reads TGTGCCAGCAGTTTACTAGCTGGGACAGATACGCAGTATTTT. As protein: CASSLLAGTDTQYF.